This TCR beta chain was obtained from a study of human T cells and chemical hapten exposure. Unfractionated whole blood was the source of the extracted total RNA. The CDR3 runs to 13 residues. V was cut by 3 bases and J by 2 bases, with 7 bases left in between. The library gave individual cDNA molecules unique molecular identifiers. TCRdb used MiXCR to reprocess the 5' RACE reads, holding one entry per CDR3 protein. The repertoire holds 70,000 to 85,000 distinct CDR3 sequences, with 15% as singletons. The chain is built from TRBV12-3 or TRBV12-4 and TRBJ1-1; D not resolved. This receptor was identified in a female donor in good health. CDR3 sequence reads: CASSLIDNTEAFF. The CDR3 nucleotides read TGTGCCAGCAGTTTGATAGATAACACTGAAGCTTTCTTT.